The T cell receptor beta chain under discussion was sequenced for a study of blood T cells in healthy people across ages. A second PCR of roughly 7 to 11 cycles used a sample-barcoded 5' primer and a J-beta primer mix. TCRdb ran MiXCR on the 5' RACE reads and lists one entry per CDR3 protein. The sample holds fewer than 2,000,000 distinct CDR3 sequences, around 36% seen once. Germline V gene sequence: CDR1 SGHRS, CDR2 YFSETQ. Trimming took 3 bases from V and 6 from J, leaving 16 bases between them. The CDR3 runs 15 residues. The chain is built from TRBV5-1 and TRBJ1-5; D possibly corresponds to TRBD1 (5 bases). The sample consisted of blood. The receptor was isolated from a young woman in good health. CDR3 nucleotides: TGCGCCAGCAGCTCCCTGGGGCAGGAGGGTCAGCCCCAGCATTTT. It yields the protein CASSSLGQEGQPQHF.